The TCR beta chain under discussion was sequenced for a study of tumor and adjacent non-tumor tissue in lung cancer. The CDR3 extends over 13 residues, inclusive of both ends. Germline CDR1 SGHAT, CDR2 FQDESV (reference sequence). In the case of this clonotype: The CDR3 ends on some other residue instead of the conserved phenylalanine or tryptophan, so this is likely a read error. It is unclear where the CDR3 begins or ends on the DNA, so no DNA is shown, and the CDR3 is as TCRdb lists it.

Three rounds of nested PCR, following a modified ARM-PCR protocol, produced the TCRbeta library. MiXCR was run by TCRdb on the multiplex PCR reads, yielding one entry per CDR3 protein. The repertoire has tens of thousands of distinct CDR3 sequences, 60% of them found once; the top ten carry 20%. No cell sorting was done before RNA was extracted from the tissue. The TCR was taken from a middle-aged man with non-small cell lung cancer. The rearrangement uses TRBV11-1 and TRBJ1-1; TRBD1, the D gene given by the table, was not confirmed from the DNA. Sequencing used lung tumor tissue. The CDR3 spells CASSPGTGDEALS.